This T cell receptor (beta chain) was observed in a study of T cell responses to AZD1222 COVID-19 vaccine. The study's findings and limits: Seropositivity was recorded at baseline in only 6 or 7 AZD1222 recipients. Mostly white British, mostly female donors; authors suggested clonal diversity may be underestimated. A rise in Spike-specific TCR breadth and depth followed two AZD1222 doses.

Of note for this clone: Its matching antigen is unknown.

Profiling relied on immunoSEQ multiplex PCR, and the TCRdb table lists in-frame clones only, not all of them. The sample consists of about 18,000 clones, about nine tenths of them appearing once. The receptor's source is an adult who received the AZD1222 COVID-19 vaccine. This sample comprised peripheral blood, obtained 28 days after the second AZD1222 dose.

CDR3 amino acids: CASSPGASGGVGTQYF. For the CDR3, the DNA is TGTGCCAGCAGCCCTGGGGCTAGCGGGGGAGTCGGGACCCAGTACTTC. The chain is built from TRBV9 and TRBJ2-5; TRBD2 agrees at 10 bases. Germline-derived CDR1 and CDR2 are SGDLS and YYNGEE. With 4 bases clipped from V and 7 bases from J, the junction kept 13 bases outside the gene matches. This CDR3 is 16 amino acids long.